Listed below are T cell receptor beta chains from one sample, sequenced in a study of cytomegalovirus exposure and HLA in healthy donors. The table came from immunoSEQ multiplex PCR; TCRdb's copy has only in-frame clones and leaves some out. The table has roughly 150,000 clones, about three quarters seen once. Sequences were obtained from PBMCs. Source of these receptors: a woman aged 40 to 55 in good health and CMV-seropositive. Each CDR3 is given with its conserved first and last residue. Fields, in order: V gene, J gene, clone size, D gene, CDR3 protein, CDR3 DNA. The D gene is left open where the match is weak. Size values are once, few and many counts, or a class for expanded clones, and some rows have none.

TRBV6-1	TRBJ1-2	.	TRBD1	CASSVSTGVGGYTF	TGTGCCAGCAGTGTTTCGACAGGGGTTGGTGGCTACACCTTC
TRBV5-1	TRBJ1-1	.	TRBD1	CASSLASDRAAFF	TGCGCCAGCAGCTTGGCCTCGGACAGGGCAGCTTTCTTT
TRBV5-6	TRBJ2-1	.	TRBD1	CASSPGTGGYNEQFF	TGTGCCAGCAGCCCCGGGACAGGGGGATACAATGAGCAGTTCTTC
TRBV29-1	TRBJ2-7	.	.	CSVGGRRAGGNEQYF	TGCAGCGTTGGGGGCCGCAGGGCAGGCGGGAACGAGCAGTACTTC
TRBV7-2	TRBJ2-5	few	TRBD2	CASSLARGGLETQYF	TGTGCCAGCAGCTTAGCGCGGGGGGGCTTAGAGACCCAGTACTTC
TRBV13	TRBJ2-1	.	.	CASSARPGDEQFF	TGTGCCAGCAGCGCGCGTCCAGGGGATGAGCAGTTCTTC
TRBV5-8	TRBJ2-7	.	.	CASSPLRQGSPEQYF	TGTGCCAGCAGCCCCCTTCGGCAGGGGAGCCCCGAGCAGTACTTC
TRBV10-3	TRBJ2-6	.	TRBD1	CATRTGLVYGSGANGLTF	TGTGCCACCAGGACAGGATTAGTTTACGGCTCTGGGGCCAACGGCCTGACTTTC
TRBV5-4	TRBJ1-2	.	.	CASSWGQSTTGYTF	TGTGCCAGCAGCTGGGGACAATCTACTACTGGCTACACCTTC
TRBV29-1	TRBJ2-7	.	TRBD2	CSVESSGGTYEQYF	TGCAGCGTTGAATCTAGCGGAGGCACCTACGAGCAGTACTTC
TRBV29-1	TRBJ1-3	.	.	CSVVTDTIYF	TGCAGCGTTGTTACGGACACCATATATTTT
TRBV4-1	TRBJ1-4	.	.	CASSFSTTNEKLFF	TGCGCCAGCAGCTTTAGTACAACTAATGAAAAACTGTTTTTT
TRBV5-3	TRBJ2-2	.	.	CARSFPCIRVRGYPTGELFF	TGTGCCAGAAGCTTTCCATGTATAAGGGTCCGGGGGTACCCTACCGGGGAGCTGTTTTTT
TRBV6-6	TRBJ1-2	few	.	CASSSTENYGYTF	TGTGCCAGCAGTTCGACAGAGAACTATGGCTACACCTTC
TRBV7-9	TRBJ1-1	.	.	CASSLEMSTEAFF	TGTGCCAGCAGCTTGGAGATGAGCACTGAAGCTTTCTTT
TRBV7-3	TRBJ1-1	.	TRBD1	CASSLQQGVGTEAFF	TGTGCCAGCAGCTTACAACAGGGGGTTGGTACTGAAGCTTTCTTT
TRBV30	TRBJ1-2	.	.	CAWSVRGTGYTF	TGTGCCTGGAGTGTACGAGGAACAGGCTACACCTTC
TRBV27	TRBJ2-7	many	TRBD1	CASSLTGGPGYEQYF	TGTGCCAGCAGCCTGACAGGGGGTCCGGGCTACGAGCAGTACTTC
TRBV25-1	TRBJ1-2	.	.	CASSAGGEPGTGYTF	TGTGCCAGCAGCGCTGGCGGGGAGCCGGGTACTGGCTACACCTTC
TRBV7-2	TRBJ1-2	.	TRBD1	CASSRGLGTANYGYTF	TGTGCCAGCAGCAGGGGGCTTGGAACAGCTAACTATGGCTACACCTTC
TRBV19	TRBJ1-4	few	TRBD1	CASSTSTGQSNEKLFF	TGTGCCAGTAGTACTTCCACGGGACAGTCTAATGAAAAACTGTTTTTT
TRBV5-1	TRBJ2-3	.	TRBD2	CASSLDGSSGSSTDTQYF	TGCGCCAGCAGCTTGGATGGCTCTAGCGGGTCTAGCACAGATACGCAGTATTTT
TRBV7-9	TRBJ1-1	.	.	CASSRRSGGIDTRTEAFF	TGTGCCAGCAGCCGGCGGTCGGGGGGTATTGACACTAGGACTGAAGCTTTCTTT
TRBV7-7	TRBJ1-1	.	.	CASSYTMNTEAFF	TGTGCCAGCAGCTACACGATGAACACTGAAGCTTTCTTT
TRBV19	TRBJ2-5	.	TRBD2	CATQGTSGDGETQYF	TGTGCCACCCAAGGGACTAGCGGGGATGGCGAGACCCAGTACTTC
TRBV19	TRBJ1-2	.	TRBD1	CASSITGTGGGYTF	TGTGCCAGTAGTATCACCGGGACAGGGGGTGGCTACACCTTC
TRBV2	TRBJ2-5	few	TRBD1	CASRGTVEETQYF	TGTGCCAGCAGAGGGACAGTCGAAGAGACCCAGTACTTC
TRBV6-6	TRBJ1-6	.	.	CASSERQPYNSPLHF	TGTGCCAGCAGTGAGAGGCAACCTTATAATTCACCCCTCCACTTT
TRBV25-1	TRBJ1-2	few	.	CASSEFGANYGYTF	TGTGCCAGCAGTGAATTTGGAGCTAACTATGGCTACACCTTC
TRBV5-6	TRBJ2-6	few	.	CASSLVGGGSRWGANGLTF	TGTGCCAGCAGCTTGGTTGGGGGGGGCTCCCGATGGGGGGCCAACGGCCTGACTTTC
TRBV29-1	TRBJ2-2	once	.	CSGGHRNTGELFF	TGCAGCGGGGGGCACAGGAACACCGGGGAGCTGTTTTTT
TRBV25-1	TRBJ2-2	few	.	CASRGGRVGTGELFF	TGTGCCAGCAGGGGAGGCAGGGTTGGCACCGGGGAGCTGTTTTTT
TRBV4-1	TRBJ1-2	few	.	CASSQENEGRGGYTF	TGCGCCAGCAGCCAAGAGAACGAGGGGCGGGGGGGCTACACCTTC
TRBV29-1	TRBJ1-2	.	.	CSVSGAKGYTF	TGCAGCGTTTCAGGGGCTAAGGGCTACACCTTC
TRBV30	TRBJ1-5	.	.	CAWSFAAGTYQPQHF	TGTGCCTGGAGTTTCGCGGCAGGGACATATCAGCCCCAGCATTTT
TRBV19	TRBJ2-5	few	.	CASSNVQGGAKTQYF	TGTGCCAGTAGTAATGTTCAAGGGGGGGCGAAGACCCAGTACTTC
TRBV23-1	TRBJ1-6	.	.	CASSQSRAEGTSPLHF	TGCGCCAGCAGTCAATCCCGGGCCGAGGGTACTTCACCCCTCCACTTT
TRBV12-5	TRBJ1-2	.	.	CASGSGLEGYGYTF	TGTGCTAGTGGTTCCGGACTGGAAGGCTATGGCTACACCTTC
TRBV18	TRBJ2-1	.	TRBD2	CASSPPGGSYNEQFF	TGTGCCAGCTCACCACCGGGGGGGTCCTACAATGAGCAGTTCTTC
TRBV7-8	TRBJ1-1	.	.	CASSFTGQPNTEAFF	TGTGCCAGCAGCTTTACGGGACAACCGAACACTGAAGCTTTCTTT